These T cell receptor beta chains were read from a single sample in a study of cytomegalovirus exposure and HLA in healthy donors. The method was immunoSEQ multiplex PCR; TCRdb's version includes in-frame clones alone and lacks a portion of them. This table holds around 170,000 clones, approximately 88% found once. Material: PBMCs. These receptors were collected from a woman under 30 in good health and CMV-seronegative. Both conserved end residues are part of each CDR3. A D gene is named only where the DNA matches it firmly. Rows may omit the clone size; those that give it use once, few, many or a size class.

D	size	J	V	CDR3	DNA
NA	once	TRBJ1-1	TRBV6-5	CASNPRRNTEAFF	TGTGCCAGCAATCCTCGGAGGAACACTGAAGCTTTCTTT
TRBD1	NA	TRBJ1-2	TRBV19	CASSPDREMNGYTF	TGTGCCAGTAGTCCTGACAGGGAGATGAATGGCTACACCTTC
NA	NA	TRBJ1-1	TRBV5-8	CASSLGGGWNTEAFF	TGTGCCAGCAGCTTGGGCGGGGGTTGGAACACTGAAGCTTTCTTT
NA	once	TRBJ2-3	TRBV14	CASSQGAVKLASTDTQYF	TGTGCCAGCAGCCAAGGGGCAGTCAAGCTAGCTAGCACAGATACGCAGTATTTT
NA	NA	TRBJ1-2	TRBV6-1	CASSAGYGYTF	TGTGCCAGCAGTGCAGGGTACGGCTACACCTTC
NA	NA	TRBJ1-1	TRBV2	CASSVGSTNPGEAFF	TGTGCCAGCAGCGTAGGGAGTACTAATCCGGGGGAAGCTTTCTTT
TRBD1	NA	TRBJ1-1	TRBV10-3	CAIREGALSEAFF	TGTGCCATCAGGGAGGGGGCGCTTTCTGAAGCTTTCTTT
NA	NA	TRBJ1-5	TRBV19	CASSILGVEVQPQHF	TGTGCCAGTAGTATCTTAGGGGTTGAAGTACAGCCCCAGCATTTT
NA	few	TRBJ1-2	TRBV28	CASSLLNPRGYTF	TGTGCCAGCAGTTTGTTAAACCCTCGGGGCTACACCTTC
NA	NA	TRBJ1-2	TRBV10-1	CASSGGAGGYTF	TGCGCCAGCAGTGGGGGAGCCGGTGGCTACACCTTC
NA	NA	TRBJ2-2	TRBV7-6	CASSADSTNTGELFF	TGTGCCAGCAGCGCCGACAGTACGAACACCGGGGAGCTGTTTTTT
NA	NA	TRBJ2-1	TRBV15	CATSRGRAGLGGEQFF	TGTGCCACCAGCAGAGGGCGGGCAGGGTTGGGAGGTGAGCAGTTCTTC
TRBD2	NA	TRBJ2-3	TRBV25-1	CASARGVATDTQYF	TGTGCCAGCGCTCGGGGGGTGGCCACAGATACGCAGTATTTT
NA	NA	TRBJ1-4	TRBV5-6	CASSLGGLRNEKLFF	TGTGCCAGCAGCTTGGGGGGCTTGAGAAATGAAAAACTGTTTTTT
NA	NA	TRBJ2-3	TRBV6-1	CASSEIFPDTQYF	TGTGCCAGCAGTGAAATATTCCCAGATACGCAGTATTTT
NA	few	TRBJ1-3	TRBV7-6	CASSLLGGSGNTIYF	TGTGCCAGCAGCTTATTGGGGGGATCGGGAAACACCATATATTTT
TRBD1	few	TRBJ2-7	TRBV25-1	CASSEFVDRGNKQYF	TGTGCCAGCAGTGAATTCGTGGACAGGGGTAATAAGCAGTACTTC
TRBD1	NA	TRBJ2-7	TRBV30	CAWSAPGTGGSYEQYF	TGTGCCTGGAGTGCCCCCGGGACAGGGGGTTCCTACGAGCAGTACTTC
TRBD1	NA	TRBJ2-5	TRBV28	CASSMTGTGETQYF	TGTGCCAGCAGTATGACAGGGACGGGGGAGACCCAGTACTTC
TRBD2	NA	TRBJ2-2	TRBV6-6	CASSYGAGLGTGELFF	TGTGCCAGCAGTTACGGAGCGGGGTTAGGCACCGGGGAGCTGTTTTTT
NA	NA	TRBJ1-1	TRBV27	CASLRQSWSTEAFF	TGTGCCAGTCTCAGACAGTCCTGGAGCACTGAAGCTTTCTTT
NA	NA	TRBJ2-2	TRBV19	CASSIAAVNTGELFF	TGTGCCAGTAGTATAGCGGCGGTGAACACCGGGGAGCTGTTTTTT
NA	NA	TRBJ1-4	TRBV30	CAWTRAGEVFF	TGTGCCTGGACCAGGGCCGGTGAAGTGTTTTTT
NA	NA	TRBJ1-4	TRBV2	CASSEVLAGEKLFF	TGTGCCAGCAGTGAAGTCCTAGCTGGTGAAAAACTGTTTTTT
TRBD2	NA	TRBJ2-3	TRBV6-6	CASSYSIASGGWQYF	TGTGCCAGCAGTTACTCGATCGCTAGCGGGGGCTGGCAGTATTTT